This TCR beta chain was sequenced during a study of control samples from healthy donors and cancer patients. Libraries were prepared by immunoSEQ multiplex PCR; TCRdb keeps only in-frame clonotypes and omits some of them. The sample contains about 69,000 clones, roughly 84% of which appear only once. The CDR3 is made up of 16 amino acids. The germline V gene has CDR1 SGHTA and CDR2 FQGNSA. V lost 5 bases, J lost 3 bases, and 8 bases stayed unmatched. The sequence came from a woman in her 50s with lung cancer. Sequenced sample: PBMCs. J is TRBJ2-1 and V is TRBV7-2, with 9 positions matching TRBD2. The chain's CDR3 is CASSQSLAGYYNEQFF. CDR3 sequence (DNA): TGTGCCAGCAGCCAATCTCTAGCGGGGTACTACAATGAGCAGTTCTTC.